The 32 T cell receptor beta chains below all came from one sample that was sequenced in a study of metastatic and nonmetastatic thyroid tumors. Prior to thyroid surgery, none of the patients had received any treatment. TCRdb re-clonotyped the PCR reads through MiXCR. This sample has approximately 86,000 clones, with about 12% found just once. Sequenced sample: tumor tissue. These receptors all stem from a female donor with papillary thyroid cancer or a benign thyroid nodule (not recorded which). Some clones in this sample may be carry-over from other donors' samples.

This clone was seen more than once but under ten times. A much larger clonotype is one base distant, so this may be a read error. Other DNA sequences of this sample code for an identical CDR3. This sequence joins TRBV11-2 and TRBJ2-5; the D gene is possibly TRBD1 (6 bases). Looked up from germline, CDR1 is SGHAT and CDR2 is FQNNGV. This CDR3 is 11 amino acids long. V was trimmed by 1 base and J by 11 bases, leaving 8 bases between them. Here the CDR3 reads CASSLVGTQYF. The CDR3 region has the DNA TGTGCCAGCAGCTTAGTAGGGACACAGTACTTC. The full variable domain, completed using reference TRBV11-2 and TRBJ2-5, is EAGVAQSPRYKIIEKRQSVAFWCNPISGHATLYWYQQILGQGPKLLIQFQNNGVVDDSQLPKDRFSAERLKGVDSTLKIQPAKLEDSAVYLCASSLVGTQYFGPGTRLLVL.

There are many counts of this clone. The chain joins TRBV5-1 to TRBJ2-2; 7 bases line up with TRBD2. CDR3 length: 16 amino acids. Germline V CDR1 and CDR2: SGHRS, YFSETQ. The V segment lost 2 bases and the J segment 5 bases; nucleotides outside the gene matches: 9. The CDR3 coding sequence is TGCGCCAGCAGCTTACGGACTAGTGAGGGTACCGGGGAGCTGTTTTTT. Translating gives CASSLRTSEGTGELFF.

In its sample, this clone was seen once. The chain recombines TRBV28 with TRBJ2-5; perhaps TRBD2 as D (5 bases). Germline V CDR1 and CDR2: MDHEN, SYDVKM. With 2 bases removed from V and 1 base from J, the gap between germline ends came to 14 bases. CDR3 length equals 16 residues. Here the CDR3 reads CASSLPKHRGQETQYF. In DNA form, the CDR3 reads TGTGCCAGCAGTTTACCTAAACACCGGGGCCAAGAGACCCAGTACTTC.

This clone was seen ten or more times. V gene TRBV6-1 combines with J gene TRBJ2-1; the D is unclear. V lost 5 bases, J lost 10 bases, and 9 bases lay in between. This CDR3 contains 11 residues. CDR1 and CDR2 from the germline V gene are MNHNS and SASEGT. The DNA for the CDR3 is TGTGCCAGCAGTTTTCCCCGGGAGCAGTTCTTC. It is translated as CASSFPREQFF.

This clone showed up many times. V and J are TRBV24-1 and TRBJ2-2, with 12 nucleotides matching TRBD2. J was trimmed by 7 bases and V by 4 bases; bases with no gene match: 9. CDR1 and CDR2 from the germline V gene are KGHDR and SFDVKD. This CDR3 is built from 17 residues. This CDR3 reads CATSDRLAGAWIGELFF. The CDR3, as DNA: TGTGCCACCAGTGACCGACTAGCGGGAGCTTGGATCGGGGAGCTGTTTTTT.

This clone was seen repeatedly, ten times or more. The CDR3 DNA follows: TGTGCCAGCAGCTTGGCCGGCGGAAGTAGCACAGATACGCAGTATTTT. Translating it yields CASSLAGGSSTDTQYF. The J gene is TRBJ2-3, the V gene TRBV5-4; D unclear. Germline CDR1 and CDR2: SGHNT and YYREEE (reference sequence). This CDR3 comprises 16 residues. V lost 0 bases to trimming and J lost 0 bases, with 11 bases between them.

This clone was seen a few times. This chain links TRBV18 with TRBJ1-1; TRBD1 is a possible D gene (5 bases). CDR1 is KGHSH, CDR2 LQKENI, per germline. This CDR3 has 14 amino acids. Trimming took 1 base from V and 6 from J, leaving 12 bases between them. The CDR3 sequence is CASSPQTVSSEAFF. The CDR3, as DNA: TGTGCCAGCTCACCACAGACAGTGTCGTCTGAAGCTTTCTTT. The full variable domain, rest sourced from reference TRBV18 and TRBJ1-1, is NAGVMQNPRHLVRRRGQEARLRCSPMKGHSHVYWYRQLPEEGLKFMVYLQKENIIDESGMPKERFSAEFPKEGPSILRIQQVVRGDSAAYFCASSPQTVSSEAFFGQGTRLTVV.

This clone was observed a handful of times. The junction departs from the called germline gene at one end, perhaps through a read error. The gene calls are TRBV6-1 and TRBJ2-7; D is possibly TRBD1 (7 bases). The CDR3 extends over 14 amino acids. The germline V gene encodes CDR1 MNHNS and CDR2 SASEGT. Written as DNA, the CDR3 is TGTGCCATCAGACGGCGGGACAGTCCCTACGATCAGTACTTC. Translated: CAIRRRDSPYDQYF.

This clone was seen at least ten times. In DNA form, the CDR3 reads TGTGCCAGCAGACCTCTAGGAGAGACCCAGTACTTC. Translated, it gives CASRPLGETQYF. This rearrangement joins TRBV2 to TRBJ2-5; D not certain. V dropped 6 bases and J dropped 4 bases, with 9 bases sitting between them. Germline V gives CDR1 SNHLY, CDR2 FYNNEI. This CDR3 has 12 amino acids. Drawing the rest from reference TRBV2 and TRBJ2-5, the complete variable domain is EPEVTQTPSHQVTQMGQEVILRCVPISNHLYFYWYRQILGQKVEFLVSFYNNEISEKSEIFDDQFSVERPDGSNFTLKIRSTKLEDSAMYFCASRPLGETQYFGPGTRLLVL.

This clone was counted at least ten times. The CDR3 DNA reads TGTGCCAGCACCAAGGGGGAACGTAGGGAGACCCAGTACTTC. Its protein is CASTKGERRETQYF. The rearrangement uses TRBV7-9 and TRBJ2-5, with D maybe TRBD1 (6 bases). Trimming stripped 7 bases from V and 5 bases from J, with 17 bases between. Germline assignment: CDR1 SEHNR and CDR2 FQNEAQ (reference sequence). The CDR3 runs to 14 residues.

This clone was recorded at least ten times. V and J are TRBV28 and TRBJ1-4; TRBD1 might be the D (6 bases). Trimming cost V 4 bases and J 0 bases, with 12 bases left between them. Per germline, CDR1 MDHEN and CDR2 SYDVKM. This CDR3 contains 16 residues. The CDR3 region is CASSSPGVATNEKLFF. CDR3 DNA: TGTGCCAGCAGTTCACCAGGGGTTGCAACTAATGAAAAACTGTTTTTT.

In its sample, this clone was seen many times. The chain links TRBV5-1 to TRBJ2-7; a possible D gene is TRBD2 (6 bases). The CDR3 consists of 14 residues. CDR1 SGHRS and CDR2 YFSETQ come from the germline V gene. V gave up 4 bases and J gave up 0 bases, with 11 bases separating them. The CDR3 nucleotides are TGCGCCAGCAGCAGGGACTGGCTCTCCTACGAGCAGTACTTC. Amino acids: CASSRDWLSYEQYF.

This clone has a count of ten or more. This chain links TRBV20-1 with TRBJ2-1, with TRBD2 matching 7 bases. This CDR3 has 15 amino acids. Germline V gene data show CDR1 as DFQATT and CDR2 as SNEGSKA (reference sequence). Trimming took 0 bases from V and 2 from J; bases not matched to a gene: 4. The DNA for the CDR3 is TGCAGTGCTAGAGACCCGGGAGGCCCCTACAATGAGCAGTTCTTC. Its protein is CSARDPGGPYNEQFF.

This clone has ten or more counts. The J gene is TRBJ1-5, the V gene TRBV27, with unresolved D. This CDR3 spans 14 amino acids. V was pared by 4 bases and J by 9 bases, with 16 bases between. Germline CDR1 is MNHEY and CDR2 is SMNVEV (reference sequence). CDR3 in amino acids: CASSSSPVTGPQHF. The CDR3 nucleotides read TGTGCCAGCAGTTCTTCCCCGGTTACGGGGCCCCAGCATTTT.

This clone was seen many times. V usage is TRBV2 and J usage is TRBJ2-7; D may be TRBD2 (7 bases). Germline V gene sequence: CDR1 SNHLY, CDR2 FYNNEI. Trimming removed 8 bases from V and 4 bases from J, with 21 bases in between. The CDR3 extends over 15 amino acids. In nucleotides, the CDR3 is TGTGCCAGCGGGGGGGCGGGAGTTGGACAGTACGAGCAGTACTTC. Translation: CASGGAGVGQYEQYF. The variable domain in full, with the rest retrieved from reference TRBV2 and TRBJ2-7, is EPEVTQTPSHQVTQMGQEVILRCVPISNHLYFYWYRQILGQKVEFLVSFYNNEISEKSEIFDDQFSVERPDGSNFTLKIRSTKLEDSAMYFCASGGAGVGQYEQYFGPGTRLTVT.

With respect to this clone: A much larger clone differs from this one at a single base, so this may be a read error. The gene calls are TRBV3-1 and TRBJ2-5; no clear D. Deletions cut 4 bases from V and 5 bases from J, with 14 bases between. This CDR3 is 14 amino acids long. CDR1 is LGHDT and CDR2 is YNNKEL in the germline V gene (reference sequence). DNA for the CDR3: TGTGCCAGCAGCCTTCAAGACCTGGGGGAGACCCAGTACTTC. Its translation is CASSLQDLGETQYF.

Relative to its sample, this clone is large. The chain recombines TRBV19 with TRBJ2-1; the D gene is possibly TRBD1 (5 bases). V was trimmed by 2 bases and J by 5 bases, leaving 10 bases between them. Germline lookup yields CDR1 LNHDA and CDR2 SQIVND (reference sequence). CDR3 size: 14 residues. The CDR3 sequence is CASSIITGDNEQFF. CDR3 coding DNA: TGTGCCAGTAGTATAATCACAGGTGACAATGAGCAGTTCTTC.

This clone was found many times. This chain joins TRBV11-3 and TRBJ2-3; D gene unclear. Germline assignment: CDR1 SGHNT and CDR2 YENEEA. The CDR3 extends over 14 amino acids. Trimming removed 1 base at V and 2 bases at J, with 7 bases between. Written as DNA, the CDR3 is TGTGCCAGCAGCTTAGGTACGGACACAGATACGCAGTATTTT. Translating gives CASSLGTDTDTQYF.

This chain links TRBV28 with TRBJ2-1; D is perhaps TRBD2 (5 bases). V shed 3 bases and J shed 9 bases, with 15 bases lying between them. In germline, CDR1 is MDHEN, CDR2 SYDVKM. There are 14 residues in the CDR3. CDR3 region: CASSLEEPPFEQFF. DNA for the CDR3: TGTGCCAGCAGTTTGGAGGAACCCCCTTTTGAGCAGTTCTTC.

The chain combines TRBV5-4 with TRBJ2-3, with TRBD2 as a possible D gene (6 bases). Per germline, CDR1 SGHNT and CDR2 YYREEE (reference sequence). CDR3 length: 14 amino acids. V gave up 4 bases and J gave up 2 bases, with 11 bases separating them. DNA for the CDR3: TGTGCCAGCAGCCCGGGACTTTTCACAGATACGCAGTATTTT. Amino acids: CASSPGLFTDTQYF.

This clone occurred many times. The J gene is TRBJ1-1, the V gene TRBV6-1; D uncertain. The germline V gene has CDR1 MNHNS and CDR2 SASEGT. V lost 6 bases and J lost 5, with 13 bases in between. The CDR3 has 13 amino acids. The CDR3 protein is CASRNLLRTEAFF. CDR3 DNA: TGTGCCAGCAGGAACCTATTGCGGACTGAAGCTTTCTTT.

This clone was observed at least ten times. J is TRBJ2-7 and V is TRBV6-1; 9 nucleotides match TRBD1. This CDR3 is 13 amino acids long. Germline V gene data show CDR1 as MNHNS and CDR2 as SASEGT. J lost 1 base, V lost 8 bases, and 3 bases had no gene match. The CDR3 bases are TGTGCCAGCTTACAGGGGGCATCCTACGAGCAGTACTTC. Translated: CASLQGASYEQYF.

This clone has a count of ten or more. The chain has TRBV5-1 and TRBJ1-3; D is unresolved. The CDR3 length is 14 residues. V was clipped by 0 bases and J by 1 base, with 5 bases between them. Germline V gene data show CDR1 as SGHRS and CDR2 as YFSETQ. In DNA form, the CDR3 reads TGCGCCAGCAGCTTGGGCGAGTCTGGAAACACCATATATTTT. Its translation is CASSLGESGNTIYF.

This clone has just a few counts. DNA for the CDR3: TGTGCCAGCAGCCAAGGTGGCTATCTCGATGAGCAGTTCTTC. Its translation: CASSQGGYLDEQFF. The rearrangement uses TRBV3-1 and TRBJ2-1; D is undetermined. The CDR3 is 14 amino acids. V was cut by 1 base and J by 8 bases, with 12 bases left in between. Germline V gives CDR1 LGHDT, CDR2 YNNKEL (reference sequence).

This clone was seen at least ten times. The chain uses TRBV3-1 and TRBJ2-7, with 7 bases fitting TRBD2. CDR3 length equals 16 residues. Trimming at V came to 3 bases and at J to 1 base, leaving 9 bases not matched to a gene. Per germline, CDR1 LGHDT and CDR2 YNNKEL (reference sequence). This chain's CDR3 is CASSQGPGLTSYEQYF. CDR3 coding DNA: TGTGCCAGCAGCCAGGGTCCGGGACTAACTTCCTACGAGCAGTACTTC.

This clone has at least ten counts. This chain connects TRBV29-1 to TRBJ2-5, with D possibly TRBD2 on 5 matching bases. Germline values: CDR1 SQVTM, CDR2 ANQGSEA. CDR3 size: 11 residues. The germline V and J ends were trimmed by 7 bases and 5 bases, with 11 bases remaining between them. The CDR3 DNA is TGCAGCGGAGAGGGCTACGAGACCCAGTACTTC. The encoded protein is CSGEGYETQYF.

This clone was seen more than once but under ten times. This sequence may be a read error, since a much larger clone differs from it by one base. The V and J genes are TRBV6-1 and TRBJ1-4; D is ambiguous. The CDR3 loop spans 16 amino acids. Trimming shortened V by 7 bases and J by 0 bases, and 15 bases separated the two germline ends. The germline V gene has CDR1 MNHNS and CDR2 SASEGT. CDR3 sequence: CASMSTPGATNEKLFF. In nucleotides, the CDR3 is TGTGCCAGCATGTCTACCCCTGGGGCAACTAATGAAAAACTGTTTTTT.

On this clone itself: Possible read error: a much larger clone is one base away. CDR3 loop: CASSRSWEETRYF. CDR3 nucleotides: TGTGCCAGCAGCCGGAGTTGGGAAGAGACCCGGTACTTC. The chain links TRBV3-1 to TRBJ2-5; D is ambiguous. CDR1 LGHDT and CDR2 YNNKEL come from the germline V gene (reference sequence). The CDR3 consists of 13 residues.

About this clone itself: A much larger clone sits a single nucleotide away, making a read error possible. The chain couples TRBV9 to TRBJ2-7, with D maybe TRBD2 (6 bases). The CDR3 is 11 amino acids. With 9 bases removed from V and 3 bases from J, the gap between germline ends came to 10 bases. Per germline, CDR1 SGDLS and CDR2 YYNGEE. This chain's CDR3 is CAIGGLYEQYF. As DNA, the CDR3 is TGTGCCATCGGGGGTCTCTACGAGCAGTACTTC.

The V gene is TRBV18, the J gene TRBJ1-2; D ambiguous. The CDR3 is 13 residues long. Trimming removed 1 base at V and 6 bases at J, with 9 bases between. Germline loops: CDR1 KGHSH, CDR2 LQKENI. Written as DNA, the CDR3 is TGTGCCAGCTCACCACGTCAGCGCGATGGCTACACCTTC. Translated, it gives CASSPRQRDGYTF.

The chain has TRBV20-1 and TRBJ2-7, with D possibly being TRBD2 (5 bases). Germline V lookup: CDR1 DFQATT, CDR2 SNEGSKA (reference sequence). The germline V and J ends were trimmed by 7 bases and 5 bases, with 12 bases remaining between them. CDR3 size: 11 residues. CDR3 amino acids: CSEEVLDEQYF. DNA for the CDR3: TGCAGTGAGGAGGTCCTTGACGAGCAGTACTTC.

This clone occurred many times. J is TRBJ2-7 and V is TRBV19; D possibly corresponds to TRBD1 (5 bases). This CDR3 comprises 14 residues. The germline CDR1 and CDR2 sequences are LNHDA and SQIVND (reference sequence). V dropped 1 base and J dropped 0 bases, with 7 bases sitting between them. The DNA of the CDR3 is TGTGCCAGTAGTATAGGACAGAGCTCCTACGAGCAGTACTTC. It is translated as CASSIGQSSYEQYF.